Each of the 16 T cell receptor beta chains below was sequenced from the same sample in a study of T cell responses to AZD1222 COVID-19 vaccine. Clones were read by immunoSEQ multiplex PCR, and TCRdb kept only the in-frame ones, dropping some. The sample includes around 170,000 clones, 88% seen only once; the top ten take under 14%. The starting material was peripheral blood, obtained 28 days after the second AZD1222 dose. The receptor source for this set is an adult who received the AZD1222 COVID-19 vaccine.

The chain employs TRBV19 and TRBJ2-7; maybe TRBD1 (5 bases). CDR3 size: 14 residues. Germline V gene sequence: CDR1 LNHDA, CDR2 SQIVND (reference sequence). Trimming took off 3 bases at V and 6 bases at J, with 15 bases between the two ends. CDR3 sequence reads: CASSILGSRAEQYF. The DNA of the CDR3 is TGTGCCAGTAGTATCTTGGGGTCCAGGGCCGAGCAGTACTTC.

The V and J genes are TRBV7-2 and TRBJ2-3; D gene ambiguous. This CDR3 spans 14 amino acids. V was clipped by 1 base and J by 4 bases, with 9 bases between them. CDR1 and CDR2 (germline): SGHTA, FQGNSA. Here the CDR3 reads CASSLGLVADTQYF. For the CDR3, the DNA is TGTGCCAGCAGCTTAGGGCTAGTCGCAGATACGCAGTATTTT.

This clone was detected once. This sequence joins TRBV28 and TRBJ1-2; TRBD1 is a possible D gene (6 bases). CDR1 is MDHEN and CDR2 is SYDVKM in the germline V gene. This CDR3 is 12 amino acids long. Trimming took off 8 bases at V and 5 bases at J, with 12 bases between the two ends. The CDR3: CASLEGGYGYTF. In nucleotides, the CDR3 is TGTGCCAGCCTTGAGGGGGGTTATGGCTACACCTTC.

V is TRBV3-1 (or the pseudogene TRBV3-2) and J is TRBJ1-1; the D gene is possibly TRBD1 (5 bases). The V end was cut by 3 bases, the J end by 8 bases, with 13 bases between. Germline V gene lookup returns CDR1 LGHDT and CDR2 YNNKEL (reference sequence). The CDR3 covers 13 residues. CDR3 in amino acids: CASSHEARTEAFF. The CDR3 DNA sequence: TGTGCCAGCAGCCATGAGGCGAGGACAGAAGCTTTCTTT.

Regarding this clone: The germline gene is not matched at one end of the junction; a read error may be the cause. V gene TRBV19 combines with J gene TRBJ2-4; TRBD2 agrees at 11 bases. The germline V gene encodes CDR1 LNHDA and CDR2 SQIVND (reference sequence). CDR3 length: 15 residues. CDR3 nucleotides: TGTGCCAGTAGTATAGCCCTCGCGACTAGCGGGACCATATGGTTC. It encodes CASSIALATSGTIWF.

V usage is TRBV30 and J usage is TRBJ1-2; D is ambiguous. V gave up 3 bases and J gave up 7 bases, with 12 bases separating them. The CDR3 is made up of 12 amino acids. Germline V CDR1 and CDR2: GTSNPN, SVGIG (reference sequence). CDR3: CAWRGGWSGYTF. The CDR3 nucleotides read TGTGCCTGGAGGGGAGGGTGGAGTGGCTACACCTTC.

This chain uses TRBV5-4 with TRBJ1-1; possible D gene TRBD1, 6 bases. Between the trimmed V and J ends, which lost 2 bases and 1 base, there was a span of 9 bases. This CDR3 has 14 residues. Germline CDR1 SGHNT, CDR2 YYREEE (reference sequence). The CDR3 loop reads CASSFRTANTEAFF. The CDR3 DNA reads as TGTGCCAGCAGCTTTCGGACAGCGAACACTGAAGCTTTCTTT.

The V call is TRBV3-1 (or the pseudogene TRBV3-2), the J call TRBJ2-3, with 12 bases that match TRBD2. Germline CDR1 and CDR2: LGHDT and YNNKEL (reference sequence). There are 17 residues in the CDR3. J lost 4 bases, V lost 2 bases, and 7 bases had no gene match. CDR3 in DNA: TGTGCCAGCAGCCAAACTCTAGCGGGGGGGCTTTCAGATACGCAGTATTTT. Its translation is CASSQTLAGGLSDTQYF.

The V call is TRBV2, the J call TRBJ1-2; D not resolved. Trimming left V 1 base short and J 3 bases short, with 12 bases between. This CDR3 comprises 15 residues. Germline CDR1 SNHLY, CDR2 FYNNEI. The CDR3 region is CASSEEQINYYGYTF. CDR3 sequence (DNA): TGTGCCAGCAGTGAAGAACAGATAAACTACTATGGCTACACCTTC.

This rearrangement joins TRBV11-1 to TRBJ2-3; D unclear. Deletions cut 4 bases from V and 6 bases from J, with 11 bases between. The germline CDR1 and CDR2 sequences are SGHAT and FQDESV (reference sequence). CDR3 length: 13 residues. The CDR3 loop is CASSSQVGDTQYF. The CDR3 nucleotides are TGTGCCAGCAGCTCCCAAGTCGGCGATACGCAGTATTTT.

CDR3 nucleotide sequence: TGTGCCAGCAGCCCACGGGTGGGGCAGGGTGGCGAGCAGTACTTC. This sequence encodes CASSPRVGQGGEQYF. V usage is TRBV9 and J usage is TRBJ2-7; possibly TRBD1 for D (5 bases). Trimming pared 4 bases from V and 6 bases from J, leaving 20 bases between. Germline V lookup: CDR1 SGDLS, CDR2 YYNGEE. The CDR3 has 15 residues.

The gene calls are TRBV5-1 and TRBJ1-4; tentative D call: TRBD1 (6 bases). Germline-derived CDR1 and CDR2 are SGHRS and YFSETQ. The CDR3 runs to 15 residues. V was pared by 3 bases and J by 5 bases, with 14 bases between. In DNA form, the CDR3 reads TGCGCCAGCAGCTCCTCCGGGACAAGAAATGAAAAACTGTTTTTT. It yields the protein CASSSSGTRNEKLFF.

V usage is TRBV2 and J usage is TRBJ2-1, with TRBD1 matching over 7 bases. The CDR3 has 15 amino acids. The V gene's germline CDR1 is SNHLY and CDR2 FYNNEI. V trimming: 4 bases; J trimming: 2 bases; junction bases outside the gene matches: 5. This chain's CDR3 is CASSVSQGAYNEQFF. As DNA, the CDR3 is TGTGCCAGCAGTGTCAGCCAGGGGGCCTACAATGAGCAGTTCTTC. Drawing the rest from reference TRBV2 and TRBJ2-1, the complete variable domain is EPEVTQTPSHQVTQMGQEVILRCVPISNHLYFYWYRQILGQKVEFLVSFYNNEISEKSEIFDDQFSVERPDGSNFTLKIRSTKLEDSAMYFCASSVSQGAYNEQFFGPGTRLTVL.

DNA of the CDR3: TGTGCCAGCAGCTCCTACAGTAGCAATCAGCCCCAGCATTTT. It yields the protein CASSSYSSNQPQHF. The chain combines TRBV7-2 with TRBJ1-5; D uncertain. This CDR3 has 14 residues. The ends were cut back, 4 bases at V and 0 bases at J, with 7 bases in the middle. Germline CDR1 and CDR2: SGHTA and FQGNSA.

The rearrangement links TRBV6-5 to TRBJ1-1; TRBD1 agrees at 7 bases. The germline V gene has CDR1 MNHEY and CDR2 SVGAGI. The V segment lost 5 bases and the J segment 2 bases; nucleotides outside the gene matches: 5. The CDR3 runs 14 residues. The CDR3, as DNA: TGTGCCAGCAGTATGACAGGGTCTAACACTGAAGCTTTCTTT. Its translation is CASSMTGSNTEAFF.

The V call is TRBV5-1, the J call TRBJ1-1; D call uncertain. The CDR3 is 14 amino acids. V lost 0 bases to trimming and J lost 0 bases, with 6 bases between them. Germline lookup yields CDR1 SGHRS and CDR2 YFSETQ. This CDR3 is CASSLGKMNTEAFF. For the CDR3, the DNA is TGCGCCAGCAGCTTGGGTAAGATGAACACTGAAGCTTTCTTT.